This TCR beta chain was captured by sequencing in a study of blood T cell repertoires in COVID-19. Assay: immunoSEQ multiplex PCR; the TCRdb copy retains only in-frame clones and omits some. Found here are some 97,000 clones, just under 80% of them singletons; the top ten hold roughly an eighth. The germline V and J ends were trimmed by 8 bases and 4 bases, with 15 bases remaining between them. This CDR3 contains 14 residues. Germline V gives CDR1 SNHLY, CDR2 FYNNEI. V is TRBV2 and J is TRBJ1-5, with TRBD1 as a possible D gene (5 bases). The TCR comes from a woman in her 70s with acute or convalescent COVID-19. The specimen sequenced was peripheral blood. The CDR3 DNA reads TGTGCCAGCTTGGGGGGGGAACGTAATCAGCCCCAGCATTTT. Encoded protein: CASLGGERNQPQHF.